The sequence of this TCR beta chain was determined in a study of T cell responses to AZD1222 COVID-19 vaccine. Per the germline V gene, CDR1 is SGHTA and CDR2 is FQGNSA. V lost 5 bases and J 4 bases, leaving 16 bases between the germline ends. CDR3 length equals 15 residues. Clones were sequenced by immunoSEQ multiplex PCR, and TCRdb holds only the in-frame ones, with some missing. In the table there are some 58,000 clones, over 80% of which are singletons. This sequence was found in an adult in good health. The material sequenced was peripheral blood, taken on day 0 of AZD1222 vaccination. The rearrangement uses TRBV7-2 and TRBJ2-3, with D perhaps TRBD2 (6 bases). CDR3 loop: CASSPQTRGPDTQYF. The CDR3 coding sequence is TGTGCCAGCAGCCCGCAGACTAGGGGCCCAGATACGCAGTATTTT.